These T cell receptor beta chains were read from a single sample in a study of chemoradiotherapy in HPV16-positive cancers. Produced via immunoSEQ multiplex PCR; TCRdb's table is partial and in-frame only. The data hold roughly 19,000 clones, with more than 75% observed a single time. Sequencing was performed on blood, taken from a patient who underwent chemoradiotherapy. These receptors all come from a human donor with HPV-associated anogenital cancer. CDR3s include the opening cysteine and the closing phenylalanine or tryptophan. The order of the fields is V gene, D gene, clone size, J gene, CDR3 protein, CDR3 DNA. D genes are given only for firm matches. Clone sizes are given selectively: once, few, many, or a class where the clone is expanded.

>TRBV4-3|NA|NA|TRBJ1-5
CASSQDLVGSNQPQHF
TGCGCCAGCAGCCAAGATCTCGTGGGTAGCAATCAGCCCCAGCATTTT
>TRBV5-1|TRBD1|NA|TRBJ1-1
CASNTRQGAGTEAFF
TGCGCCAGCAACACCCGACAGGGGGCGGGCACTGAAGCTTTCTTT
>TRBV5-4|TRBD1|NA|TRBJ2-6
CASSSGQGASGANVLTF
TGTGCCAGCAGCTCGGGACAGGGGGCATCTGGGGCCAACGTCCTGACTTTC
>TRBV7-6|NA|NA|TRBJ2-1
CACQRGAGYNEQFF
TGTGCCTGCCAAAGGGGGGCGGGCTACAATGAGCAGTTCTTC
>TRBV5-1|NA|NA|TRBJ2-5
CASSTRSNPETQYF
TGCGCCAGCAGTACTCGTTCGAATCCAGAGACCCAGTACTTC
>TRBV5-1|NA|NA|TRBJ1-2
CASTRGSEDYGYTF
TGCGCCAGCACTAGGGGTTCGGAAGACTATGGCTACACCTTC
>TRBV27|TRBD2|NA|TRBJ2-7
CASSLSWTSSYEQYF
TGTGCCAGCAGTTTATCTTGGACTAGCTCCTACGAGCAGTACTTC
>TRBV5-4|NA|NA|TRBJ2-3
CASSTWGRGSTDTQYF
TGTGCCAGCAGCACATGGGGCCGAGGCAGCACAGATACGCAGTATTTT
>TRBV5-6|NA|NA|TRBJ2-1
CASSFLGSYNEQFF
TGTGCCAGCAGCTTTCTGGGGTCCTACAATGAGCAGTTCTTC
>TRBV2|TRBD1|few|TRBJ1-5
CASSLMGQGDGQPQHF
TGTGCCAGCAGTCTAATGGGACAGGGGGACGGCCAGCCCCAGCATTTT
>TRBV5-1|NA|once|TRBJ1-1
CASNLGSSNTEAFF
TGCGCCAGCAACCTTGGCTCCTCGAACACTGAAGCTTTCTTT
>TRBV27|NA|NA|TRBJ2-1
CASSLNRVSNEQFF
TGTGCCAGCAGTTTGAATCGGGTGAGCAATGAGCAGTTCTTC
>TRBV5-6|NA|NA|TRBJ1-2
CASSLEGEVDYGYTF
TGTGCCAGCAGCTTGGAAGGGGAGGTAGACTATGGCTACACCTTC
>TRBV10-3|NA|few|TRBJ1-2
CAITGGRENGYTF
TGTGCCATCACCGGAGGGAGGGAGAATGGCTACACCTTC
>TRBV7-2|NA|NA|TRBJ2-1
CASSLQGAINEQFF
TGTGCCAGCAGCTTACAGGGAGCGATCAATGAGCAGTTCTTC
>TRBV29-1|NA|NA|TRBJ2-3
CSVGGTQYF
TGCAGCGTTGGAGGTACGCAGTATTTT
>TRBV7-9|NA|few|TRBJ2-7
CASSLAGAGAQLVYEQYF
TGTGCCAGCAGCTTAGCGGGTGCAGGGGCGCAGTTAGTCTACGAGCAGTACTTC
>TRBV27|TRBD2|NA|TRBJ2-1
CASSFKRGENNEQFF
TGTGCCAGCAGTTTCAAGCGGGGGGAAAACAATGAGCAGTTCTTC
>TRBV5-6|NA|NA|TRBJ1-2
CASSLSSRTTGFFYGYTF
TGTGCCAGCAGCTTGTCATCCCGCACAACAGGGTTTTTTTATGGCTACACCTTC
>TRBV28|NA|NA|TRBJ1-6
CASGDRNSPLHF
TGTGCCAGCGGAGACCGTAATTCACCCCTCCACTTT
>TRBV7-9|NA|NA|TRBJ1-3
CASGSRGSSGNTIYF
TGTGCCAGCGGGAGCCGGGGCAGCTCTGGAAACACCATATATTTT
>TRBV29-1|TRBD1|NA|TRBJ2-7
CSVGGTGSEQYF
TGCAGCGTTGGAGGGACAGGGAGCGAGCAGTACTTC
>TRBV28|NA|few|TRBJ1-1
CASLTGTEAFF
TGTGCCAGTCTCACAGGGACTGAAGCTTTCTTT
>TRBV10-3|NA|NA|TRBJ2-3
CAISGGLVGVTDTQYF
TGTGCCATCAGTGGGGGCTTAGTGGGGGTCACAGATACGCAGTATTTT
>TRBV6-4|TRBD1|NA|TRBJ1-1
CASSRTGVTEAFF
TGTGCCAGCAGCCGGACAGGGGTCACTGAAGCTTTCTTT
>TRBV27|TRBD1|once|TRBJ2-7
CASSSPTGAATYEQYF
TGTGCCAGCAGTTCACCAACAGGGGCCGCTACCTACGAGCAGTACTTC
>TRBV27|NA|NA|TRBJ2-5
CASSIRYQETQYF
TGTGCCAGCAGTATCCGGTACCAAGAGACCCAGTACTTC